Following are 4 T cell receptor beta chains from one sample sequenced in a study of T cells in Graves' hyperthyroidism and ophthalmopathy. From RNA transcripts, TCR beta CDR3 regions were amplified. HTBI primers drove first-round RT-PCR of the TCR CDR3. TCRdb recomputed calls from the multiplex PCR reads with MiXCR, one row per CDR3 protein. The table has about 560,000 distinct CDR3 sequences, roughly a sixth seen once. Sequencing was done on a sample of blood. The source of these receptors is a young woman with Graves' hyperthyroidism.

The chain links TRBV6-5 to TRBJ2-7; the match to TRBD1 covers 10 bases. The CDR3 length is 15 residues. Germline values: CDR1 MNHEY, CDR2 SVGAGI. V lost 2 bases and J lost 3; bases outside the gene matches: 4. CDR3 region: CASSYLRTGGYEQYF. The DNA of the CDR3 is TGTGCCAGCAGTTACCTCCGGACAGGGGGCTACGAGCAGTACTTC.

CDR3 sequence: CASSLEIAGPQTQYF. The CDR3, as DNA: TGTGCCAGCAGCTTAGAAATAGCGGGACCGCAGACCCAGTACTTC. V is TRBV11-2 and J is TRBJ2-5; 8 positions agree with TRBD2. V lost 0 bases, J lost 6 bases, and 6 bases stayed unmatched. Germline V lookup: CDR1 SGHAT, CDR2 FQNNGV. The CDR3 sequence is 15 residues long.

The chain's CDR3 is CSAREMVMTPQVDTQYF. The CDR3 nucleotides are TGCAGTGCTAGAGAAATGGTCATGACACCTCAAGTTGATACGCAGTATTTT. The chain employs TRBV20-1 and TRBJ2-3; D call uncertain. This CDR3 contains 17 residues. Germline CDR1 and CDR2: DFQATT and SNEGSKA (reference sequence). V dropped 0 bases and J dropped 6 bases, with 22 bases sitting between them.

This clonotype was counted a single time. The rearrangement joins TRBV20-1 to TRBJ1-2; 10 nucleotides agree with TRBD1. The V and J ends lost 0 bases and 7 bases, in that order; junction bases with no gene match: 8. CDR3 length: 15 residues. Germline V CDR1 and CDR2: DFQATT, SNEGSKA (reference sequence). The CDR3 region is CSARDQGQGRGGYTF. The DNA for the CDR3 is TGCAGTGCTAGAGATCAGGGACAGGGGAGGGGTGGCTACACCTTC.